Following are 19 T cell receptor beta chains from one sample sequenced in a study of read filtering for tumor transcriptome and immune sequencing. From about 400 ng of RNA, a library with molecular barcoded alpha/delta and beta/gamma adaptors was made. TCRdb passed the reads through MiXCR, listing each CDR3 protein once. The sample includes 15,000 to 20,000 distinct CDR3 sequences, roughly a fifth of them seen just once. The material sequenced was a population of CD138-negative cells sorted from bone marrow. The receptors were sampled from a donor at least 40 years old with multiple myeloma.

The rearrangement links TRBV20-1 to TRBJ2-7; 13 bases agree with TRBD2. Germline CDR1 is DFQATT and CDR2 is SNEGSKA (reference sequence). The CDR3 length is 16 residues. The V and J ends lost 0 bases and 7 bases, in that order; junction bases with no gene match: 9. Here the CDR3 reads CSARDGRGLAGFEQYF. CDR3 DNA sequence: TGCAGTGCTAGAGATGGGAGGGGACTAGCGGGATTTGAGCAGTACTTC.

This clonotype is medium-sized (0.01 to 0.1%). This rearrangement joins TRBV5-1 to TRBJ2-1, with 7 bases that match TRBD2. This CDR3 is built from 14 residues. V lost 6 bases, J lost 5 bases, and 8 bases stayed unmatched. The germline gives CDR1 SGHRS, CDR2 YFSETQ. The CDR3 DNA reads TGCGCCAGCATGGAAGTGGGGAGGGACAATGAGCAGTTCTTC. Protein sequence: CASMEVGRDNEQFF.

This clonotype was recorded many times. This rearrangement joins TRBV12-3 or TRBV12-4 to TRBJ2-2; D unresolved. The V end lost 1 base, the J end lost 5 bases, and 5 bases lay between the germline ends. The CDR3 is made up of 13 amino acids. CDR3 sequence reads: CASSLEGTGELFF. The CDR3 DNA sequence: TGTGCCAGCAGTTTAGAAGGGACCGGGGAGCTGTTTTTT.

The chain links TRBV11-2 to TRBJ1-1; the match to TRBD1 covers 8 bases. With V trimmed by 8 bases and J by 3 bases, 5 bases remained unmatched. CDR3 length: 13 amino acids. The germline gives CDR1 SGHAT, CDR2 FQNNGV. DNA of the CDR3: TGTGCCAGCCGTCAGGGGGCTTACACTGAAGCTTTCTTT. Translating it yields CASRQGAYTEAFF.

Many counts were recorded for this clonotype. The gene calls are TRBV7-9 and TRBJ2-1, with 10 bases aligning to TRBD2. The CDR3 is 16 amino acids. J lost 8 bases, V lost 5 bases, and 12 bases had no gene match. Germline loops: CDR1 SEHNR, CDR2 FQNEAQ (reference sequence). The CDR3 loop reads CASSPPSGLAIDEQFF. DNA of the CDR3: TGTGCCAGCAGCCCTCCTTCGGGACTAGCGATCGATGAGCAGTTCTTC.

Comments on this clonotype: A read error may be the cause here, since a much bigger clone is one base away. The rearrangement links TRBV20-1 to TRBJ1-5; D remains unclear. Trimming removed 2 bases at V and 2 bases at J, with 4 bases between. Germline lookup yields CDR1 DFQATT and CDR2 SNEGSKA (reference sequence). This CDR3 spans 12 amino acids. The CDR3 nucleotides read TGCAGTGCTAGAAGGTGCAATCAGCCCCAGCATTTT. Protein sequence: CSARRCNQPQHF.

This clonotype is medium-sized by share. The J gene is TRBJ1-1, the V gene TRBV20-1; the D gene is possibly TRBD1 (5 bases). Germline CDR1 and CDR2: DFQATT and SNEGSKA (reference sequence). Trimming removed 2 bases from V and 3 bases from J, with 13 bases in between. The CDR3 runs 14 residues. CDR3 sequence reads: CSARSGGRDTEAFF. CDR3 in DNA: TGCAGTGCTAGATCCGGGGGTAGGGACACTGAAGCTTTCTTT.

In nucleotides, the CDR3 is TGTGCCAGTAGCCCTTCCGGGACAGGGGGTATGAAGACCCAGTACTTC. Translation gives CASSPSGTGGMKTQYF. The chain joins TRBV19 to TRBJ2-5; the match to TRBD1 covers 11 bases. V was pared by 6 bases and J by 6 bases, with 12 bases of the junction left unmatched. Germline CDR1 is LNHDA and CDR2 is SQIVND (reference sequence). CDR3 length: 16 amino acids.

This clonotype came up many times. The CDR3 region is CASSFSGSGTGELFF. In DNA form, the CDR3 reads TGTGCCAGCAGCTTTAGCGGGAGTGGGACCGGGGAGCTGTTTTTT. V is TRBV7-8 and J is TRBJ2-2, with 9 nucleotides matching TRBD2. The V segment lost 3 bases and the J segment 5 bases; nucleotides outside the gene matches: 4. The CDR3 sequence is 15 residues long. In germline, CDR1 is SGHVS, CDR2 FQNEAQ.

The genes are TRBV7-9 and TRBJ2-1; D may be TRBD1 (5 bases). This CDR3 is built from 12 residues. Germline V gene data show CDR1 as SEHNR and CDR2 as FQNEAQ (reference sequence). V lost 4 bases to trimming and J lost 6 bases, with 7 bases between them. CDR3 nucleotide sequence: TGTGCCAGCAGCTGGGGCGGCAATGAGCAGTTCTTC. Protein: CASSWGGNEQFF. Looking up the rest from reference TRBV7-9 and TRBJ2-1 gives the full variable domain: DTGVSQNPRHKITKRGQNVTFRCDPISEHNRLYWYRQTLGQGPEFLTYFQNEAQLEKSRLLSDRFSAERPKGSFSTLEIQRTEQGDSAMYLCASSWGGNEQFFGPGTRLTVL.

The chain couples TRBV20-1 to TRBJ2-2, with D hard to call. This CDR3 region has 15 residues. The germline CDR1 and CDR2 sequences are DFQATT and SNEGSKA (reference sequence). V shed 5 bases and J shed 0 bases, with 13 bases lying between them. CDR3 region: CSAGASFANTGELFF. The CDR3 coding sequence is TGCAGTGCTGGAGCTTCCTTCGCGAACACCGGGGAGCTGTTTTTT.

In this sample, this clonotype is medium-sized. The V gene is TRBV20-1, the J gene TRBJ2-7; 10 nucleotides agree with TRBD1. There are 15 residues in the CDR3. Trimming took 3 bases from V and 3 from J; bases not matched to a gene: 8. Per the germline V gene, CDR1 is DFQATT and CDR2 is SNEGSKA (reference sequence). This CDR3 reads CSASPGTGAGYEQYF. CDR3 DNA: TGCAGTGCTAGTCCCGGGACAGGGGCGGGCTACGAGCAGTACTTC.

The genes are TRBV3-1 and TRBJ2-2; no clear D. V gave up 2 bases and J gave up 3 bases, with 7 bases separating them. Germline V lookup: CDR1 LGHDT, CDR2 YNNKEL (reference sequence). The CDR3 has 14 residues. CDR3 amino acids: CASSQRTDTGELFF. In DNA form, the CDR3 reads TGTGCCAGCAGCCAAAGGACGGACACCGGGGAGCTGTTTTTT.

Regarding this clonotype: Given a much more abundant clone one base away, this may be a read error. V and J are TRBV12-3 or TRBV12-4 and TRBJ1-1, with D maybe TRBD1 (6 bases). The CDR3 sequence is 13 residues long. The CDR3 loop is CASSLRGDTEVFF. CDR3 DNA: TGTGCCAGCAGTTTAAGGGGGGACACTGAAGTTTTCTTT.

This clonotype was recorded many times. The chain has TRBV7-2 and TRBJ2-3; 7 bases match TRBD2. Germline CDR1 and CDR2: SGHTA and FQGNSA. This CDR3 has 14 residues. After removal of 2 bases from V and 5 bases from J, the junction contained 4 bases not matched to a gene. In DNA form, the CDR3 reads TGTGCCAGCAGCTTATTCGCGGGAGAAGATACGCAGTATTTT. This gives the protein CASSLFAGEDTQYF.

This clonotype is categorized as medium-sized. A junction boundary mismatches the germline segment, possibly from a read error. This chain links TRBV2 with TRBJ2-7, with 10 bases fitting TRBD2. This CDR3 contains 13 residues. Germline CDR1 is SNHLY and CDR2 is FYNNEI. CDR3 residues: CASSDTWTSGKNF. The CDR3 DNA is TGTGCCAGCAGTGACACCTGGACTAGCGGAAAGAACTTC.

This clonotype occurred many times. In this CDR3 the conserved last residue, phenylalanine or tryptophan, is missing, so a read error is likely. This chain links TRBV20-1 with TRBJ2-7, with 7 bases identical to TRBD2. Germline V gene lookup returns CDR1 DFQATT and CDR2 SNEGSKA (reference sequence). CDR3 length equals 12 residues. V lost 7 bases to trimming and J lost 0 bases; unmatched junction nucleotides: 3. In DNA form, the CDR3 reads TGCAGTGGGCGGGAGTTCTCCTACGAGCAGTACCTC. Its protein product is CSGREFSYEQYL.

With regard to this clonotype: The conserved phenylalanine or tryptophan is not found at the CDR3 terminus, so this likely reflects a read error. The genes are TRBV4-2 and TRBJ1-1, with 8 bases fitting TRBD1. The germline V gene has CDR1 LGHNA and CDR2 YNFKEQ. The CDR3 extends over 14 amino acids. After removal of 5 bases from V and 4 bases from J, the junction contained 6 bases not matched to a gene. This CDR3 is CASSTDRVATEAFL. CDR3 sequence (DNA): TGTGCCAGCAGCACGGACAGGGTGGCCACTGAAGCTTTCCTT.

This clonotype qualifies as medium-sized (0.01 to 0.1%). V is TRBV9 and J is TRBJ2-1; 7 nucleotides line up with TRBD2. J gave up 7 bases and V 0 bases, and 7 bases lay outside the gene matches. Germline values: CDR1 SGDLS, CDR2 YYNGEE. The CDR3 runs to 15 residues. The CDR3 here is CASSVVAGARNEQFF. DNA of the CDR3: TGTGCCAGCAGCGTAGTTGCGGGAGCCCGGAATGAGCAGTTCTTC. The complete variable domain, with remaining parts taken from reference TRBV9 and TRBJ2-1, reads DSGVTQTPKHLITATGQRVTLRCSPRSGDLSVYWYQQSLDQGLQFLIQYYNGEERAKGNILERFSAQQFPDLHSELNLSSLELGDSALYFCASSVVAGARNEQFFGPGTRLTVL.